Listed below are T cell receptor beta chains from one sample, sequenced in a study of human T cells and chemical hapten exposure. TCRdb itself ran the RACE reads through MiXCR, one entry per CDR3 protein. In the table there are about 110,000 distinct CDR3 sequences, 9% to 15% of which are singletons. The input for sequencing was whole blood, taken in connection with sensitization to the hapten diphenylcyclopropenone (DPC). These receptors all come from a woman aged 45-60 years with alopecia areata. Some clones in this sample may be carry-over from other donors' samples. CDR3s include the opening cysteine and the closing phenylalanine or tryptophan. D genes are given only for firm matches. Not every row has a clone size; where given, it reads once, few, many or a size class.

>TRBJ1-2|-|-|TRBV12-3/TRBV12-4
TGTGCCAGCAGATTTGGGGGGACCTATGGCTACACCTTC
CASRFGGTYGYTF
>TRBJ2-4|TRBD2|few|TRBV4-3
TGCGCCAGCAGCGGGATAGCGGGGGCGGGGGGCATTCAGTACTTC
CASSGIAGAGGIQYF
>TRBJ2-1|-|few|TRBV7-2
TGTGCCAGCAGCTTAGTGGGCAGCTGGCAGTTCTTC
CASSLVGSWQFF
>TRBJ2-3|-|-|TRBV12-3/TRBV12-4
TGTGCCAGCAAGGGGAGTGCCACAGATACGCAGTATTTT
CASKGSATDTQYF
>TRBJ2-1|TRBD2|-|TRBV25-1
TGTGCCAGCAGTGATTTGAGCGGGGGGCGAGGGAATGAGCAGTTCTTC
CASSDLSGGRGNEQFF
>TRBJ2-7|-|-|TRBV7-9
TGTGCCACCTCCTTATCCTACGAGCAGTACTTC
CATSLSYEQYF
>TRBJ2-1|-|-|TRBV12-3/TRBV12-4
TGTGCCAGCAGGCCCGGGACTGAAAAGCAGTTCTTC
CASRPGTEKQFF
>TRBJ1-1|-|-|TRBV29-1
TGCTCCGGGACGAACACTGAAGCTTTCTTT
CSGTNTEAFF
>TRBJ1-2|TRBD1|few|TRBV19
TGTGCCAGTACCCGGGACAGGGGTCTATATGGCTACACCTTC
CASTRDRGLYGYTF
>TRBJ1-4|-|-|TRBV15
TGTGCCACCAGCTCGAGGACATCCCTTCGTTTT
CATSSRTSLRF
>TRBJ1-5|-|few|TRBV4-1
TGCGCCAGCAGCCATCGACTGGGGGTTAGCAATCAGCCCCAGCATTTT
CASSHRLGVSNQPQHF
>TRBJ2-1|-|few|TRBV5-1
TGCGCCAGCAGCCACGGGACTCGCGCCAATGAGCAGTTCTTC
CASSHGTRANEQFF
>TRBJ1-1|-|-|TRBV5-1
TGCGCCAGCAGCTTCAACGGGAACACTGAAGCTTTCTTT
CASSFNGNTEAFF
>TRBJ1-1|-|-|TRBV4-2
TGTGCCAGCAGCCAAGAGGGGGACGGGTTGAACACTGAAGCTTTCTTT
CASSQEGDGLNTEAFF
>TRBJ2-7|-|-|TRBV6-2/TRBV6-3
TGTGCCAGCAGTTCGACCTTTTCCTACGAGCAGTACTTC
CASSSTFSYEQYF
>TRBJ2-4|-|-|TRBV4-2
TGTGCCAGCAGCCAAGAATTCGGGGGCGCAAGCAACATTCAGTACTTC
CASSQEFGGASNIQYF
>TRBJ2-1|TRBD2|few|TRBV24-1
TGTGCCACCAGTGATCCAACTAGCGGCCTCAGGAATGAGCAGTTCTTC
CATSDPTSGLRNEQFF
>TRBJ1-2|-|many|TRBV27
TGTGCCAGCAGAGCCGGCAACGATGGCTACACCTTC
CASRAGNDGYTF
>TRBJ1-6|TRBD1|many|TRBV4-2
TGTGCCAGCAGCCCTTACCCTCAGGGGGCTTCTAATTCACCCCTCCACTTT
CASSPYPQGASNSPLHF
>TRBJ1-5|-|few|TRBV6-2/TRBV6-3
TGTGCCAGCAGTCGACCCCCAGATGATAGCAATCAGCCCCAGCATTTT
CASSRPPDDSNQPQHF
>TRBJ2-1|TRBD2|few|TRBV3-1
TGTGCCAGCAGCCTCACTAGCGCCTACAATGAGCAGTTCTTC
CASSLTSAYNEQFF
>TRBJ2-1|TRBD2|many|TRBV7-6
TGTGCCAGCAGACCTCTAGCGGGCTCCTACAATGAGCAGTTCTTC
CASRPLAGSYNEQFF
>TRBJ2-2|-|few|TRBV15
TGTGCCACCAGTCCTGTTCGCGTGGACGGGGAGCTGTTTTTT
CATSPVRVDGELFF
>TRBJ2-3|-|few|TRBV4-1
TGCGCCAGCAGCCAGACCGGGCAGATCAGCACAGATACGCAGTATTTT
CASSQTGQISTDTQYF
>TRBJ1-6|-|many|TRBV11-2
TGTGCCAGCAGATTAGTAAGCTCCTATAATTCACCCCTCCACTTT
CASRLVSSYNSPLHF
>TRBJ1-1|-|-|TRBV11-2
TGTGCCAGCAGCTCACCAGGCTGGGGGACTGAAGCTTTCTTT
CASSSPGWGTEAFF
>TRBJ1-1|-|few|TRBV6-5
TGTGCCAGCAGTTTCCATGGACAGTCCAGGGCTTTCTTT
CASSFHGQSRAFF
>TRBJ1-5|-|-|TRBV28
TGTGCCAGCAGTCCCGCCGGGCTCCAGTTTTATAGCAATCAGCCCCAGCATTTT
CASSPAGLQFYSNQPQHF
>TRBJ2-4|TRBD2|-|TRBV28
TGTGCCACCTTCGAGCGGGGACTAGCCAAAAACATTCAGTACTTC
CATFERGLAKNIQYF
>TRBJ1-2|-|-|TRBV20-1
TGCAGTTCCGGGACAACTAACTATGGCTACACCTTC
CSSGTTNYGYTF
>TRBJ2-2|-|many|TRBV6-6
TGTGCCAGCACTTCTCGGGGGATCGGGGAGCTGTTTTTT
CASTSRGIGELFF
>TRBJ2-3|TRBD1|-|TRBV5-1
TGCGCCAGCAGCTTGGTTTCGGGACAGGACACAGATACGCAGTATTTT
CASSLVSGQDTDTQYF
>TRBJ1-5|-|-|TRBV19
TGTGCCAGTAGTCTCGGGGGTCTCGCCAATCAGCCCCAGCATTTT
CASSLGGLANQPQHF
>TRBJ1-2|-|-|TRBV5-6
TGTGCCAGCAGCTCTCGGCCCGGGACACCTGGGCTTGGCTACACCTTC
CASSSRPGTPGLGYTF
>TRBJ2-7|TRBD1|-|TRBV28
TGTGCCAGCACCTTTTCGGACAGGGGGGCTCTCTACGAGCAGTACTTC
CASTFSDRGALYEQYF
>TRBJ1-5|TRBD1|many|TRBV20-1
TGCAGTGCTAACCGCGCGACAGGGGGAGATCAGCCCCAGCATTTT
CSANRATGGDQPQHF
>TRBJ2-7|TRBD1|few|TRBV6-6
TGTGCCAGCAGTTACAACCCCGGACAGGGCGCCGCCCATCAGTACTTC
CASSYNPGQGAAHQYF
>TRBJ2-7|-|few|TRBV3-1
TGTGCCAGCAGCTCACTAGGCTACGAGCAGTACTTC
CASSSLGYEQYF
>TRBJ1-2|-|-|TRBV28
TGTGCCAGCAGTTTATCGCCCGACCAATATGGCTACACCTTC
CASSLSPDQYGYTF
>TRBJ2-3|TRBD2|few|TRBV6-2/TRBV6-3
TGTGCCAGCAGTTACAGTAGCGGGGGGCCGATTGGCACAGATACGCAGTATTTT
CASSYSSGGPIGTDTQYF
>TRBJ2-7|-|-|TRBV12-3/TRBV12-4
TGTGCCAGCAGTGCCAGGCTGTTATCCTCCTACGAGCAGTACTTC
CASSARLLSSYEQYF
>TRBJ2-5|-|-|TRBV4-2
TGTGCCAGCAGCCAAGGTGACTTTGGATCTGAGACCCAGTACTTC
CASSQGDFGSETQYF
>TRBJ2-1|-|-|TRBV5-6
TGTGCCAGCAGCCCTATCCCCACAGCTTACAATGAGCAGTTCTTC
CASSPIPTAYNEQFF